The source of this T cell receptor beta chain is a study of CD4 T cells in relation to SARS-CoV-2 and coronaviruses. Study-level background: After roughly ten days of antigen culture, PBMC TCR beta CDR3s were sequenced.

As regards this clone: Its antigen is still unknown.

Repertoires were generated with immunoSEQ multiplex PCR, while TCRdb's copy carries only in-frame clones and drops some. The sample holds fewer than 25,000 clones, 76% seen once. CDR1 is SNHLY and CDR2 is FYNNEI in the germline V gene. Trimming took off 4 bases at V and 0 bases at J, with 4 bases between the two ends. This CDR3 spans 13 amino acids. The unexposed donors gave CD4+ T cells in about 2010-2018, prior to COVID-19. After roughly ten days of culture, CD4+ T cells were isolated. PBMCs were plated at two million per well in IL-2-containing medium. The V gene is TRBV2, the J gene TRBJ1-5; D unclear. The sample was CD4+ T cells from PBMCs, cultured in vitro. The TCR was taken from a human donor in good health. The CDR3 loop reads CASSGNSNQPQHF. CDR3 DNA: TGTGCCAGCAGTGGAAATAGCAATCAGCCCCAGCATTTT. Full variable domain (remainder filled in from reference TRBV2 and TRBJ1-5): EPEVTQTPSHQVTQMGQEVILRCVPISNHLYFYWYRQILGQKVEFLVSFYNNEISEKSEIFDDQFSVERPDGSNFTLKIRSTKLEDSAMYFCASSGNSNQPQHFGDGTRLSIL.